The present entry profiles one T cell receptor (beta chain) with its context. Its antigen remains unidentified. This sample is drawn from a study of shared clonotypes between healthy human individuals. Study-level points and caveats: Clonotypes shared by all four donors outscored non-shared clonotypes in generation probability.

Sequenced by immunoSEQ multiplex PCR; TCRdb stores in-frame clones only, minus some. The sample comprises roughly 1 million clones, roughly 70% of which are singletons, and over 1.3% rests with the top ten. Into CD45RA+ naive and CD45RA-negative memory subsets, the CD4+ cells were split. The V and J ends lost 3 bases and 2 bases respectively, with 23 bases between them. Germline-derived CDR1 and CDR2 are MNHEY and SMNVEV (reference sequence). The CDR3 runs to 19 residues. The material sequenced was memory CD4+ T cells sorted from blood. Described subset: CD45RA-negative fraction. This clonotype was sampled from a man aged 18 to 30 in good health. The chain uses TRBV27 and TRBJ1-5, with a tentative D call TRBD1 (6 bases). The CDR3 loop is CASSFRGAASNVGNQPQHF. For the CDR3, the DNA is TGTGCCAGCAGTTTTCGGGGGGCGGCTTCGAATGTCGGCAATCAGCCCCAGCATTTT.